Sequencing of this TCR beta chain was carried out in a study of blood T cell repertoires in COVID-19. Study-wide context: The origin of the acute and convalescent COVID-19 samples was the United States, Italy and Spain.

Recruitment covered 20 to 25 US areas and drew participants whose ages spanned 18 to 89 years. In the study's own analysis: Amplifying reference gene primers gave estimates of nucleated cell counts. Using immunoSEQ multiplex PCR, the repertoire was profiled, and TCRdb retains in-frame clones only, with some absent. V, J and clone size derive from that table, while D and trimming were established from the DNA sequence. The sample lists roughly 330,000 clones; around 87% were seen once. Trimming removed 1 base from V and 5 bases from J, with 11 bases in between. This CDR3 comprises 14 residues. The germline V gene encodes CDR1 SGDLS and CDR2 YYNGEE.

This sequence joins TRBV9 and TRBJ2-3, with a weak D call TRBD1 (6 bases). The sequencing input was PBMCs or T cells enriched from blood (not recorded which). The sequence derives from a woman aged 30 to 39 who had recovered from COVID-19. The CDR3 nucleotides are TGTGCCAGCAGCGTATGGGGGCAACAAGATACGCAGTATTTT. Translation gives CASSVWGQQDTQYF.